This entry lists 14 T cell receptor beta chains sequenced from one sample in a study of blood T cell repertoires in COVID-19. Here immunoSEQ multiplex PCR was the method, and the copy in TCRdb shows in-frame clones only, minus some. The sample lists some 300,000 clones, approximately 86% occurring once. The sequenced material came from peripheral blood. Receptor source: a man aged 70-80 years with acute or convalescent COVID-19.

This rearrangement joins TRBV18 to TRBJ1-1; D remains ambiguous. Trimming pared 0 bases from V and 4 bases from J, leaving 12 bases between. Germline V gene data show CDR1 as KGHSH and CDR2 as LQKENI. This CDR3 has 15 amino acids. For the CDR3, the DNA is TGTGCCAGCTCACCACCAAGTCAGAGGAGCACTGAAGCTTTCTTT. Translating it yields CASSPPSQRSTEAFF.

The V gene is TRBV19, the J gene TRBJ2-1; no definite D call. This CDR3 region has 15 residues. V lost 2 bases and J lost 3, with 11 bases in between. CDR1 LNHDA and CDR2 SQIVND come from the germline V gene (reference sequence). The CDR3 coding sequence is TGTGCCAGTAGTATAATGCGAGAGGTCTACAATGAGCAGTTCTTC. Its protein is CASSIMREVYNEQFF.

This chain uses TRBV28 with TRBJ1-5; a weak D match, TRBD1 (6 bases). V dropped 6 bases and J dropped 4 bases, with 19 bases sitting between them. This CDR3 has 16 residues. Germline CDR1 MDHEN, CDR2 SYDVKM. Here the CDR3 reads CASSSQPDRANQPQHF. The CDR3 region has the DNA TGTGCCAGCAGCTCCCAGCCGGACAGAGCAAATCAGCCCCAGCATTTT.

As concerns this clone: One junction end disagrees with the germline gene, perhaps due to a read error. J is TRBJ1-5 and V is TRBV7-9; D is unresolved. The CDR3 spans 15 residues. Germline V CDR1 and CDR2: SEHNR, FQNEAQ (reference sequence). As DNA, the CDR3 is TGTGCCAGCAACTTAGTCGGGGATAGCAATCAGCCCCAGCATTTT. Residues: CASNLVGDSNQPQHF.

This clone was picked up one time. The CDR3 DNA follows: TGTGCCTGGAGTGCAGGCAGCGGGGTTTACTACGAGCAGTACTTC. Translated, it gives CAWSAGSGVYYEQYF. The genes are TRBV30 and TRBJ2-7, with TRBD2 matching 7 bases. The ends lost 1 base at V and 3 bases at J; junction bases unmatched: 9. The CDR3 is made up of 15 amino acids. From germline, CDR1 is GTSNPN and CDR2 SVGIG (reference sequence).

This chain links TRBV6-2 or TRBV6-3 with TRBJ2-7, with TRBD2 as a possible D gene (7 bases). Germline CDR1 MNHEY, CDR2 SVGEGT. This CDR3 region has 14 residues. The V end lost 1 base, the J end lost 6 bases, and 13 bases lay between the germline ends. The CDR3 DNA is TGTGCCAGCAGTTACTGGGGGGGGCGAGGCGAGCAGTACTTC. Encoded protein: CASSYWGGRGEQYF.

This clone was picked up one time. The V and J genes are TRBV21-1 and TRBJ1-5; whether TRBD1, the table's D call, matches the DNA was not checked. TRBV21-1 has pseudogene status. The CDR3 contains 15 residues. CDR3 DNA: TGTGCCAGCAGCAAAGGGGGACAGGGGTGGCAGCCCCAGCATTTT. It encodes CASSKGGQGWQPQHF.

CDR3 amino acids: CASSPAGQGGYEQYF. For the CDR3, the DNA is TGTGCCAGCTCACCGGCTGGGCAGGGTGGCTACGAGCAGTACTTC. This chain links TRBV18 with TRBJ2-7; perhaps TRBD1 as D (5 bases). Germline assignment: CDR1 KGHSH and CDR2 LQKENI. There are 15 residues in the CDR3. V was shortened by 3 bases and J by 3 bases, with 15 bases between the two germline ends. Variable domain in full (rest from reference TRBV18 and TRBJ2-7): NAGVMQNPRHLVRRRGQEARLRCSPMKGHSHVYWYRQLPEEGLKFMVYLQKENIIDESGMPKERFSAEFPKEGPSILRIQQVVRGDSAAYFCASSPAGQGGYEQYFGPGTRLTVT.

This chain uses TRBV5-4 with TRBJ2-1; D is possibly TRBD2 (6 bases). Trimming stripped 4 bases from V and 0 bases from J, with 17 bases between. The germline V gene encodes CDR1 SGHNT and CDR2 YYREEE (reference sequence). The CDR3 is 17 amino acids. This CDR3 is CASSRSPRDFSYNEQFF. The DNA of the CDR3 is TGTGCCAGCAGCCGATCGCCCCGGGACTTCTCCTACAATGAGCAGTTCTTC. The full variable domain, its missing parts supplied by reference TRBV5-4 and TRBJ2-1, is ETGVTQSPTHLIKTRGQQVTLRCSSQSGHNTVSWYQQALGQGPQFIFQYYREEENGRGNFPPRFSGLQFPNYSSELNVNALELDDSALYLCASSRSPRDFSYNEQFFGPGTRLTVL.

The rearrangement joins TRBV18 to TRBJ2-7, with D perhaps matching TRBD1 (5 bases). CDR3 length: 16 amino acids. Germline-derived CDR1 and CDR2 are KGHSH and LQKENI. V was clipped by 5 bases and J by 3 bases, with 20 bases between them. The CDR3 protein is CASSTGYGLTGYEQYF. CDR3 DNA sequence: TGTGCCAGCTCAACAGGTTATGGGCTCACAGGCTACGAGCAGTACTTC.

This clone was detected once. This sequence joins TRBV27 and TRBJ2-1; D gene unclear. Per the germline V gene, CDR1 is MNHEY and CDR2 is SMNVEV (reference sequence). Trimming stripped 2 bases from V and 11 bases from J, with 16 bases between. This CDR3 has 14 amino acids. The CDR3 nucleotides are TGTGCCAGCAGTTTAGGTCCCGCTCGCGAGCAGCAGTTCTTC. Its translation: CASSLGPAREQQFF.

The chain uses TRBV7-3 and TRBJ2-1; possible D gene TRBD2, 6 bases. The CDR3 length is 14 residues. Trimming removed 5 bases at V and 6 bases at J, with 14 bases between. Per germline, CDR1 SGHTA and CDR2 FQGTGA. The CDR3 sequence is CASSAPGRGNEQFF. Here the CDR3 DNA reads TGTGCCAGCAGCGCCCCTGGGCGGGGCAATGAGCAGTTCTTC.

This clone was found a few times. The V gene is TRBV6-5, the J gene TRBJ2-2; 7 bases align to TRBD1. After removal of 8 bases from V and 1 base from J, the junction contained 4 bases not matched to a gene. The CDR3 is made up of 14 amino acids. The germline V gene encodes CDR1 MNHEY and CDR2 SVGAGI. CDR3 sequence (DNA): TGTGCCAGCGGACCAGGGGGGAACACCGGGGAGCTGTTTTTT. The encoded protein is CASGPGGNTGELFF.

The CDR3 loop reads CASSDNRAQPQHF. Here the CDR3 DNA reads TGTGCCAGCAGTGACAACAGGGCTCAGCCCCAGCATTTT. The chain carries TRBV6-1 and TRBJ1-5; D is perhaps TRBD1 (6 bases). V was pared by 3 bases and J by 6 bases, with 9 bases between. Germline lookup yields CDR1 MNHNS and CDR2 SASEGT. The CDR3 loop spans 13 amino acids.